These T cell receptor beta chains were read from a single sample in a study of OX40 agonist ivuxolimab in advanced cancers. Here immunoSEQ multiplex PCR was the method, and the copy in TCRdb shows in-frame clones only, minus some. The data hold 49,000 or so clones, with 80% to 90% observed a single time. The specimen was CD4+ or CD8+ T cells sorted from blood, collected in a trial of the OX40 agonist ivuxolimab. These receptors were collected from an adult with an advanced solid tumor such as melanoma, head and neck, liver or kidney cancer. The CDR3 runs from the conserved cysteine through the conserved F or W. A D gene is named only where the DNA matches it firmly. Clone size, where shown, is once, few, many, or a class for clones that have expanded.

J: TRBJ1-1; V: TRBV10-3; size: once; D: TRBD1; DNA: TGTGCCATCAGTGAAAGACAGGGGGCTGGGGACACTGAAGCTTTCTTT; CDR3: CAISERQGAGDTEAFF
J: TRBJ2-2; V: TRBV10-3; size: NA; D: NA; DNA: TGTGCCATCAGTGAATCGGGAGGGGGCGACACCGGGGAGCTGTTTTTT; CDR3: CAISESGGGDTGELFF
J: TRBJ2-7; V: TRBV10-3; size: few; D: TRBD1; DNA: TGTGCCATCAGGGGGGACAGGGACTACGAGCAGTACTTC; CDR3: CAIRGDRDYEQYF
J: TRBJ2-7; V: TRBV5-4; size: once; D: TRBD2; DNA: TGTGCCAGCAGCTTCGGGACTAACGCCAGGTACGAGCAGTACTTC; CDR3: CASSFGTNARYEQYF
J: TRBJ2-2; V: TRBV19; size: NA; D: NA; DNA: TGTGCCAGTAGTATATACAGGAACACCGGGGAGCTGTTTTTT; CDR3: CASSIYRNTGELFF
J: TRBJ1-6; V: TRBV4-1; size: NA; D: TRBD1; DNA: TGCGCCAGCAGCCCCGGGACAGCGAGCTCCTATAATTCACCCCTCCACTTT; CDR3: CASSPGTASSYNSPLHF
J: TRBJ2-7; V: TRBV15; size: NA; D: TRBD2; DNA: TGTGCCACCAGATCCCCTAGCGGTTCCTACGAGCAGTACTTC; CDR3: CATRSPSGSYEQYF
J: TRBJ1-1; V: TRBV10-3; size: once; D: NA; DNA: TGTGCCATCAGGCAGGTCTGGAACACTGAAGCTTTCTTT; CDR3: CAIRQVWNTEAFF
J: TRBJ2-7; V: TRBV5-1; size: NA; D: NA; DNA: TGCGCCAGCAGCTTGGTGCGCAGCCCCTACGAGCAGTACTTC; CDR3: CASSLVRSPYEQYF
J: TRBJ2-7; V: TRBV15; size: NA; D: NA; DNA: TGTGCCACCAGCAGAGAACAGCCGATCTACGAGCAGTACTTC; CDR3: CATSREQPIYEQYF
J: TRBJ1-4; V: TRBV6-1; size: NA; D: NA; DNA: TGTGCCAGCAGTACGGCGTTTAATGAAAAACTGTTTTTT; CDR3: CASSTAFNEKLFF
J: TRBJ2-7; V: TRBV6-5; size: NA; D: NA; DNA: TGTGCCAGCAGTGAAGGGACCTACGAGCAGTACTTC; CDR3: CASSEGTYEQYF
J: TRBJ2-1; V: TRBV6-1; size: NA; D: TRBD2; DNA: TGTGCCAGCAGTGCCCCATCACTAGCGGGGAAGAGGGGGCAGTTCTTC; CDR3: CASSAPSLAGKRGQFF
J: TRBJ2-7; V: TRBV5-1; size: few; D: TRBD2; DNA: TGCGCCAGCAGCTCTAGCGGGGGGGTCTACGAGCAGTACTTC; CDR3: CASSSSGGVYEQYF
J: TRBJ2-3; V: TRBV19; size: NA; D: NA; DNA: TGTGCCAGTAGTCGTATGGGGGCGGGCGGAGATACGCAGTATTTT; CDR3: CASSRMGAGGDTQYF
J: TRBJ2-4; V: TRBV4-2; size: NA; D: NA; DNA: TGTGCCAGCAGCCAAGAGGTGGGAGTGGGAAACATTCAGTACTTC; CDR3: CASSQEVGVGNIQYF
J: TRBJ1-3; V: TRBV9; size: NA; D: NA; DNA: TGTGCCAGCAGCTCCCCGACGGCAGAGCCTGGAAACACCATATATTTT; CDR3: CASSSPTAEPGNTIYF
J: TRBJ2-7; V: TRBV30; size: NA; D: NA; DNA: TGTGCCTGGAGTTCAACTAAGAGCCCCGAGCAGTACTTC; CDR3: CAWSSTKSPEQYF
J: TRBJ1-4; V: TRBV4-2; size: NA; D: TRBD1; DNA: TGTGCCAGCAGCCCCCGGGACAGGGAGGAAAAACTGTTTTTT; CDR3: CASSPRDREEKLFF
J: TRBJ1-2; V: TRBV7-9; size: NA; D: NA; DNA: TGTGCCAGCAGCGATCAGGGCTATGGCTACACCTTC; CDR3: CASSDQGYGYTF
J: TRBJ1-2; V: TRBV4-3; size: NA; D: NA; DNA: TGCGCCAGCAGCCAAGACCACAGGGCGGCGAGCTATGGCTACACCTTC; CDR3: CASSQDHRAASYGYTF
J: TRBJ1-4; V: TRBV6-4; size: NA; D: NA; DNA: TGTGCCAGCAGATACTGGGGAGAACCTAATGAAAAACTGTTTTTT; CDR3: CASRYWGEPNEKLFF